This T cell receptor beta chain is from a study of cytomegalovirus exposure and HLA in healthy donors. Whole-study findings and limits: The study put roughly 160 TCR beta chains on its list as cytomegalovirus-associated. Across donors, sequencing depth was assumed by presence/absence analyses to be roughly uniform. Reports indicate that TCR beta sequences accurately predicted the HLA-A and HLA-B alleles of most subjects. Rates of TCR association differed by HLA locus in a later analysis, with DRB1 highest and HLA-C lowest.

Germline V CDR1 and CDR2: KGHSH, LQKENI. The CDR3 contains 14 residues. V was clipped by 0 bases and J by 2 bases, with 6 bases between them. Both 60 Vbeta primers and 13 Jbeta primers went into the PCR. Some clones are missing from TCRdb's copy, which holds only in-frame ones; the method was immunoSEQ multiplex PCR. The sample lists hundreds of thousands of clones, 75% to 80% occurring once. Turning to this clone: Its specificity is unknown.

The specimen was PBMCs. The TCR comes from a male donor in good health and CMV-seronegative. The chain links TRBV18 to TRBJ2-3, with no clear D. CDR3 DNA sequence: TGTGCCAGCTCACCACCGGCCTTCACAGATACGCAGTATTTT. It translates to CASSPPAFTDTQYF.